This TCR beta chain stems from a study of T cells in localized non-small cell lung cancer (dated by TCRdb to 2018 to 2021). Context from the whole study: The study analyzed T cell repertoires of approximately 240 early-stage NSCLC patients, comparing tumors and uninvolved tumor-adjacent lungs. The cohort comprised 200 to 300 treatment-naïve NSCLC patients with resected, localized lung tumors. A mean age of 66.3 years was recorded for the NSCLC patients, of whom 129 were male and about a hundred were female. The research as a whole found: Because multi-region tumor sequencing was not done, intratumor heterogeneity could not be ruled out. Longer overall survival was associated with higher blood T cell density, whereas shorter survival was associated with higher adjacent-lung clonality. Because of the exploratory design, TCR variables were selected using unadjusted p-values without false-discovery rate correction. A median of about 53 of the top 100 tumor clones were detected in paired uninvolved adjacent lung, and around 27 of these tumor clones were also found among the top 100 clones of the paired uninvolved adjacent lung. The highest T cell clonality was observed in uninvolved tumor-adjacent lung, where clonality exceeded that of tumor, suggesting that antigenic responses were more focused in uninvolved tumor-adjacent lung.

At diagnosis, peripheral blood, uninvolved tumor-adjacent lung and tumor were collected and were preserved as a mix of fresh-frozen and FFPE material. The germline V gene gives CDR1 as MNHGY and CDR2 as SAAAGT. From its cysteine to its phenylalanine, the CDR3 spans 16 amino acids. The retained sequence is limited to the CDR3, 48 bases, with the frame set at the first base. V is trimmed back by 7 bases and J by 0 bases, and the junction contains 8 bases that no gene match accounts for. This clone was observed a few times. Its antigen is not yet known. Per-base quality was not reported, and no clone a single base away is much larger than it. The immunoSEQ Assay was used to sequence TCR beta CDR3 regions from DNA. As for how the authors treated the data: T cell density was computed as TCR beta template counts normalized to usable DNA estimated by amplifying housekeeping genes. Using the preseqR package, richness was estimated by extrapolating to 120,000 templates for tissue samples and 400,000 templates for PBMC samples. Clonality was defined as one minus Pielou's evenness. Tissue-enriched TCRs were identified through differential abundance testing performed on productive amino-acid clonotypes, with a minimum total count of 5 and an alpha of 0.1. The Jaccard Index and the Morisita Overlap Index were used to measure how much the repertoires overlapped between compartments. TCR beta CDR3s were clustered by GLIPH together with public tetramer-defined viral CDR3s, and at least three viral sequences plus V-gene enrichment were required for viral motifs. Imported from immuneACCESS, the table was reduced by TCRdb to in-frame sequences with V and J called. These copies leave out some clones; in studies compared against another copy, an unresolved V gene accounts for under half, and the cause of the remainder is not known. That table gives V, J and clone size, and the DNA gave D and trimming. The sample table lists over 3,000 clones, about 31% of them with a count of one. Approximately 20% of the sample is held by the ten biggest clonotypes.

The TCR sequence derives from an older male donor with stage III lung adenocarcinoma. This chain joins TRBV6-8 to TRBJ1-3; the central 8 bases match TRBD1. The sample in question was lung tumor tissue, obtained before any cancer treatment. The nucleotides read TGTGCCAGCACCGCAGGGGGCCTGAGCTCTGGAAACACCATATATTTT. This sequence encodes CASTAGGLSSGNTIYF.